The 29 T cell receptor beta chains below all came from one sample that was sequenced in a study of T cells in Graves' hyperthyroidism and ophthalmopathy. TCR beta CDR3 sequences were amplified from RNA transcripts. The HTBI primer set drove a first-round RT-PCR of the TCR CDR3. TCRdb processed the multiplex PCR reads anew with MiXCR; each CDR3 protein has one entry. The sample carries approximately 510,000 distinct CDR3 sequences, 40% to 55% recorded once. Input material: peripheral blood or thyroid tissue (not recorded which). These receptors all come from an adult woman with Graves' disease, either hyperthyroidism or ophthalmopathy (not recorded which).

This clonotype was found a few times. The CDR3 coding sequence is TGTGCCAGCAGTACCTGGACAGGGCTCAACGAGCAGTACTTC. It translates to CASSTWTGLNEQYF. The chain uses TRBV12-3 or TRBV12-4 and TRBJ2-7; 8 bases align to TRBD1. Unmatched junction bases numbered 8, after V lost 5 bases and J lost 5 bases. The CDR3 sequence is 14 residues long.

This clonotype was observed many times. The genes are TRBV7-6 and TRBJ2-2, with D perhaps being TRBD1 or TRBD2 (5 bases each). Per germline, CDR1 SGHVS and CDR2 FNYEAQ. V lost 5 bases to trimming and J lost 3 bases, with 16 bases between them. The CDR3 is 16 residues long. The CDR3 spells CASSPRGRADTGELFF. The DNA of the CDR3 is TGTGCCAGCAGCCCTCGGGGCCGGGCGGACACCGGGGAGCTGTTTTTT.

V and J are TRBV12-3 or TRBV12-4 and TRBJ1-6; TRBD1 is a possible D gene (5 bases). This CDR3 region has 13 residues. With 7 bases removed from V and 9 bases from J, the gap between germline ends came to 13 bases. The DNA for the CDR3 is TGTGCCAGCACCCTAGGGGCTAGTTCACCCCTCCACTTT. This codes for CASTLGASSPLHF.

The chain combines TRBV10-1 with TRBJ2-7; TRBD1 agrees at 7 bases. J was trimmed by 1 base and V by 9 bases; bases with no gene match: 6. This CDR3 has 13 residues. In germline, CDR1 is WNHNN, CDR2 SYGVQD (reference sequence). The CDR3 spells CARRQGQSYEQYF. CDR3 bases: TGCGCCAGAAGACAGGGACAATCCTACGAGCAGTACTTC.

V gene TRBV25-1 combines with J gene TRBJ1-6; 8 bases match TRBD1. Unmatched junction bases numbered 11, after V lost 5 bases and J lost 8 bases. This CDR3 contains 16 residues. Looked up from germline, CDR1 is MGHDK and CDR2 is SYGVNS. CDR3 coding DNA: TGTGCCAGCAGTTACGGGTCGGACAGGGTCGATTCACCCCTCCACTTT. Residues: CASSYGSDRVDSPLHF.

The rearrangement uses TRBV11-2 and TRBJ1-3; 8 nucleotides agree with TRBD1. The germline V gene encodes CDR1 SGHAT and CDR2 FQNNGV. V shed 5 bases and J 3 bases; nucleotides not matched to a gene: 6. CDR3 length equals 15 residues. The chain's CDR3 is CASSPRTGLGNTIYF. The CDR3 DNA is TGTGCCAGCAGCCCGCGGACAGGGCTTGGAAACACCATATATTTT.

The V call is TRBV15, the J call TRBJ2-5, with 7 bases that match TRBD1. Per germline, CDR1 LNHNV and CDR2 YYDKDF (reference sequence). The CDR3 totals 16 residues. V shed 3 bases and J 1 base; nucleotides not matched to a gene: 8. The CDR3 region is CATSRTTGLGQETQYF. CDR3 DNA: TGTGCCACCAGCAGGACGACAGGGTTAGGCCAAGAGACCCAGTACTTC.

With respect to this clonotype: A much larger clone differs from this one at a single base, so this may be a read error. This chain links TRBV10-3 with TRBJ2-1, with D unresolved. V was pared by 10 bases and J by 0 bases, with 7 bases between. This CDR3 contains 12 residues. Germline CDR1 is ENHRY and CDR2 is SYGVKD. CDR3 amino acids: CANRSSYNEQFF. The DNA of the CDR3 is TGTGCCAACCGGAGCTCCTACAATGAGCAGTTCTTC.

This clonotype was observed at least ten times. Here the CDR3 DNA reads TGCGCCAGCAGCTTGGAGGAGGGCACAGATACGCAGTATTTT. Amino acids: CASSLEEGTDTQYF. V usage is TRBV5-1 and J usage is TRBJ2-3, with a tentative D call TRBD2 (5 bases). Germline CDR1 reads SGHRS; CDR2 reads YFSETQ. The germline V and J ends were trimmed by 0 bases and 1 base, with 6 bases remaining between them. This CDR3 contains 14 residues. Complete variable domain (other parts from reference TRBV5-1 and TRBJ2-3): KAGVTQTPRYLIKTRGQQVTLSCSPISGHRSVSWYQQTPGQGLQFLFEYFSETQRNKGNFPGRFSGRQFSNSRSEMNVSTLELGDSALYLCASSLEEGTDTQYFGPGTRLTVL.

The chain joins TRBV5-1 to TRBJ2-3; TRBD1 might be the D (5 bases). This CDR3 region has 14 residues. The V gene's germline CDR1 is SGHRS and CDR2 YFSETQ. Trimming pared 5 bases from V and 7 bases from J, leaving 17 bases between. Here the CDR3 reads CASSSSDTANTQYF. CDR3 nucleotide sequence: TGCGCCAGCAGTTCCTCGGACACAGCAAATACGCAGTATTTT.

This sequence joins TRBV6-5 and TRBJ1-1; possibly TRBD1 for D (5 bases). Deletions cut 9 bases from V and 5 bases from J, with 10 bases between. Per germline, CDR1 MNHEY and CDR2 SVGAGI. This CDR3 spans 11 amino acids. CDR3 nucleotides: TGTGCCAGGGGGCGGGAGACTGAAGCTTTCTTT. This encodes CARGRETEAFF.

The chain recombines TRBV7-6 with TRBJ1-5, with 7 positions matching TRBD1. CDR3 size: 15 residues. Germline V gives CDR1 SGHVS, CDR2 FNYEAQ. Trimming cost V 3 bases and J 5 bases; bases outside gene matches: 7. CDR3 region: CASSLAGTADQPQHF. The CDR3 DNA is TGTGCCAGCAGCTTGGCTGGGACAGCGGATCAGCCCCAGCATTTT.

This clonotype was seen repeatedly, ten times or more. The chain uses TRBV7-2 and TRBJ1-1; weak D call: TRBD1 (5 bases). The germline gives CDR1 SGHTA, CDR2 FQGNSA. Trimming stripped 6 bases from V and 1 base from J, with 9 bases between. The CDR3 spans 13 residues. The CDR3 loop is CASSWTPNTEAFF. The CDR3, as DNA: TGTGCCAGCAGTTGGACACCGAACACTGAAGCTTTCTTT.

V gene TRBV7-8 combines with J gene TRBJ2-5, with TRBD2 matching over 7 bases. CDR3 length: 15 residues. V lost 0 bases, J lost 4 bases, and 5 bases stayed unmatched. Germline V gives CDR1 SGHVS, CDR2 FQNEAQ. CDR3 residues: CASSLAGLGPETQYF. The CDR3 coding sequence is TGTGCCAGCAGCTTAGCTGGACTAGGCCCAGAGACCCAGTACTTC.

The table lists this clonotype with many counts. This chain links TRBV7-9 with TRBJ2-6; D possibly uses TRBD1 or TRBD2 (6 bases each). Germline CDR1 is SEHNR and CDR2 is FQNEAQ (reference sequence). The CDR3 runs to 19 residues. Trimming left V 5 bases short and J 0 bases short, with 20 bases between. Here the CDR3 DNA reads TGTGCCAGCAGCCCGGGGGCGGGGACGACGGACTCTGGGGCCAACGTCCTGACTTTC. It codes for CASSPGAGTTDSGANVLTF.

The chain links TRBV20-1 to TRBJ1-1; 11 bases fit TRBD1. In germline, CDR1 is DFQATT, CDR2 SNEGSKA (reference sequence). V shed 5 bases, J shed 5 bases, and the junction held 4 bases outside the gene matches. The CDR3 is 13 residues long. CDR3 nucleotide sequence: TGCAGTGCTGATGGGACAGGGGGGACTGAAGCTTTCTTT. Residues: CSADGTGGTEAFF.

This clonotype was counted many times. The V and J genes are TRBV6-1 and TRBJ1-5, with D unresolved. Germline V gives CDR1 MNHNS, CDR2 SASEGT. The CDR3 is 15 residues long. The V and J ends lost 1 base and 3 bases respectively, with 10 bases between them. The CDR3: CASSEGNSPNQPQHF. The CDR3 bases are TGTGCCAGCAGTGAAGGGAACAGTCCCAATCAGCCCCAGCATTTT.

The J gene is TRBJ1-5, the V gene TRBV15, with 8 positions matching TRBD1. This CDR3 spans 17 amino acids. V was clipped by 0 bases and J by 6 bases; unmatched bases: 10. Germline CDR1 LNHNV, CDR2 YYDKDF (reference sequence). The CDR3 sequence is CATSRDSGQGASQPQHF. Written as DNA, the CDR3 is TGTGCCACCAGCAGAGATAGTGGGCAGGGGGCTTCTCAGCCCCAGCATTTT.

This clonotype came up many times. The gene calls are TRBV19 and TRBJ1-6; 10 bases are shared with TRBD1. This CDR3 region has 15 residues. The V segment lost 7 bases and the J segment 5 bases; nucleotides outside the gene matches: 5. Per the germline V gene, CDR1 is LNHDA and CDR2 is SQIVND (reference sequence). The CDR3 here is CASTIGTGDNSPLHF. The CDR3 nucleotides are TGTGCCAGTACCATCGGGACAGGGGATAATTCACCCCTCCACTTT.

CDR3 bases: TGCAGCGCCGGAAAAGGGTCGCACAGCACAGATACGCAGTATTTT. Translated, it gives CSAGKGSHSTDTQYF. The chain uses TRBV29-1 and TRBJ2-3; D not resolved. Germline lookup yields CDR1 SQVTM and CDR2 ANQGSEA. Trimming left V 7 bases short and J 0 bases short, with 17 bases between. The CDR3 spans 15 residues.

This clonotype was counted only a few times. This may stem from a read error, because a much larger clone lies one nucleotide away. The chain couples TRBV7-2 to TRBJ2-5, with D hard to call. Germline V gives CDR1 SGHTA, CDR2 FQGNSA. This CDR3 is built from 14 residues. In nucleotides, the CDR3 is TGTGCCAGCAGCTTCAGTGGGATCCAAGGGACCCAGTACTTC. It yields the protein CASSFSGIQGTQYF.

This clonotype was recorded at least ten times. The chain joins TRBV9 to TRBJ1-1; D unclear. The CDR3 spans 14 residues. Germline loops: CDR1 SGDLS, CDR2 YYNGEE. V lost 2 bases and J 1 base, leaving 9 bases between the germline ends. The CDR3 nucleotides read TGTGCCAGCAGCGTGGAAGGGCAGAACACTGAAGCTTTCTTT. Protein product: CASSVEGQNTEAFF. Based on the CDR3 plus reference TRBV9 and TRBJ1-1, the full variable domain is DSGVTQTPKHLITATGQRVTLRCSPRSGDLSVYWYQQSLDQGLQFLIQYYNGEERAKGNILERFSAQQFPDLHSELNLSSLELGDSALYFCASSVEGQNTEAFFGQGTRLTVV.

Remarks on this clonotype: A much bigger clone sits one base away, suggesting this may be a read error. The V gene is TRBV10-3, the J gene TRBJ2-5; the match to TRBD2 covers 10 bases. The CDR3 contains 16 residues. The germline CDR1 and CDR2 sequences are ENHRY and SYGVKD. The CDR3 is CAVSEALAGAGETQYF. The CDR3 bases are TGTGCCGTCAGTGAGGCGCTAGCGGGAGCGGGAGAGACCCAGTACTTC.

In this sample, this clonotype turned up many times. The rearrangement links TRBV7-9 to TRBJ1-4, with 7 bases identical to TRBD1. Germline lookup yields CDR1 SEHNR and CDR2 FQNEAQ (reference sequence). This CDR3 has 12 residues. Trimming at V came to 5 bases and at J to 9 bases, leaving 3 bases not matched to a gene. In nucleotides, the CDR3 is TGTGCCAGCAGCATACAGGGGAAAAAACTGTTTTTT. Translated: CASSIQGKKLFF.

This chain links TRBV2 with TRBJ1-1; D remains ambiguous. CDR1 is SNHLY, CDR2 FYNNEI, per germline. This CDR3 is built from 13 residues. This CDR3 reads CATRTARDTEAFF. Written as DNA, the CDR3 is TGTGCTACCAGGACTGCACGTGACACTGAAGCTTTCTTT. Variable domain in full (rest from reference TRBV2 and TRBJ1-1): EPEVTQTPSHQVTQMGQEVILRCVPISNHLYFYWYRQILGQKVEFLVSFYNNEISEKSEIFDDQFSVERPDGSNFTLKIRSTKLEDSAMYFCATRTARDTEAFFGQGTRLTVV.

Concerning this clonotype itself: Germline is not matched at one junction end, which may reflect a read error. This chain's CDR3 is CAISDRDGATNEELFF. The CDR3 DNA reads TGTGCCATCAGTGACCGCGACGGCGCAACTAATGAAGAACTGTTTTTT. The genes are TRBV10-3 and TRBJ1-4; D ambiguous. The CDR3 totals 16 residues. Per germline, CDR1 ENHRY and CDR2 SYGVKD.

There are a few counts of this clonotype. The chain employs TRBV10-3 and TRBJ1-4; D unclear. The CDR3 extends over 13 amino acids. Trimming cost V 11 bases and J 0 bases, with 10 bases left between them. The germline V gene has CDR1 ENHRY and CDR2 SYGVKD. Here the CDR3 reads CAVRGATNEKLFF. DNA of the CDR3: TGTGCCGTTCGAGGTGCAACTAATGAAAAACTGTTTTTT.

This clonotype has a count of ten or more. The V and J genes are TRBV12-3 or TRBV12-4 and TRBJ2-6; D gene uncertain. V lost 6 bases to trimming and J lost 0 bases, with 3 bases between them. CDR3 length: 13 amino acids. CDR3 sequence: CASRHSGANVLTF. The CDR3 nucleotides read TGTGCCAGCAGACACTCTGGGGCCAACGTCCTGACTTTC.

This clonotype occurred once. V and J are TRBV20-1 and TRBJ2-5, with a possible D match to TRBD2 (5 bases). The CDR3 contains 10 residues. V shed 3 bases and J shed 7 bases, with 6 bases lying between them. Looked up from germline, CDR1 is DFQATT and CDR2 is SNEGSKA (reference sequence). CDR3: CSARAGTQYF. The CDR3 nucleotides are TGCAGTGCTAGGGCGGGGACCCAGTACTTC.